This TCR beta chain comes out of a study of tissue T cells after allogeneic stem cell transplantation. Time point of the sample: mouse harvest day 14 after allogeneic transplant. Each mouse received 10^7 T-cell-depleted marrow cells plus 10^6 splenic CD5+ T cells by tail vein. This clone was seen a handful of times. The antigen is not known. Gene and germline names: mouse. Sequencing ends 1 residue short of the CDR3 end; the germline J gene provides the rest. Only in-frame clones appear in the TCRdb table, and some are missing; sequencing was by immunoSEQ multiplex PCR. This sample has about 1,100 clones, with approximately 45% found just once. The V gene lost 3 bases and the J gene lost 6 bases, with 8 bases spanning the gap. From germline, CDR1 is MSHET and CDR2 SYDVDS. CDR3 length: 12 amino acids. General study findings and limits: The study did not identify alloreactive or antigen-specific tissue TCRs, and some clones might be persisting host cells. Anatomically similar tissues had similar TCR repertoires within each patient. The patient cohort was small and clinically heterogeneous, with limited sampling depth.

Source material: spleen. This chain joins TRBV29 and TRBJ1-1, with D unresolved. This TCR was recovered from a female BALB/c mouse given C57BL/6 T cells with graft-versus-host disease after an allogeneic hematopoietic cell transplant. The covered CDR3 bases are TGTGCTAGCAGTTTGCCACCGTCAGAAGTCTTC. Translation: CASSLPPSEVF. The full CDR3 sequence reads CASSLPPSEVFF. The variable domain in full, with the rest retrieved from reference TRBV29 and TRBJ1-1, is DMKVTQMPRYLIKRMGENVLLECGQDMSHETMYWYRQDPGLGLQLIYISYDVDSNSEGDIPKGYRVSRKKREHFSLILDSAKTNQTSVYFCASSLPPSEVFFGKGTRLTVV.